The 9 T cell receptor beta chains presented below share a single source sample, sequenced in a study of blood T cells in healthy people across ages. The use of a sample-barcoded 5' primer and a J-beta primer mix characterized a second PCR of about 6 to 11 cycles. TCRdb redid the calling of the 5' RACE reads with MiXCR, one entry per CDR3 protein. The repertoire holds nearly 800,000 distinct CDR3 sequences, with just under 25% as singletons. These data also featured in a second study, about T cells of mothers and their children.

The sequencing sample was made of blood. Receptors were obtained from a boy under 18 in good health.

The gene calls are TRBV6-6 and TRBJ1-4; 7 bases are shared with TRBD1. After removal of 7 bases from V and 13 bases from J, the junction contained 9 bases not matched to a gene. The CDR3 has 12 amino acids. CDR1 and CDR2 (germline): MNHNY, SVGAGI (reference sequence). The CDR3 spells CASTPGQGGLFF. The DNA for the CDR3 is TGTGCCAGCACCCCCGGGCAGGGGGGACTGTTTTTT.

As regards this clonotype: One end of the junction fails to match germline, which may point to a read error. This sequence joins TRBV19 and TRBJ1-5, with 12 bases fitting TRBD1. There are 16 residues in the CDR3. Germline V gives CDR1 LNHDA, CDR2 SQIVND (reference sequence). The CDR3 DNA is TGTGCCGGTCGAGGGACAGGGGGCAGGAACAATCACCCCCAGCATTTT. Translated: CAGRGTGGRNNHPQHF.

Comment on this clonotype: A read error is likely, as this CDR3 ends without the conserved phenylalanine or tryptophan. The CDR3 loop is CASSAAGGLAAFEQYS. CDR3 in DNA: TGTGCCAGCAGCGCAGCGGGTGGTCTAGCTGCGTTCGAGCAGTACTCC. V usage is TRBV7-9 and J usage is TRBJ2-5; D may be TRBD2 (6 bases). Near its end, the DNA agrees better with TRBJ2-7, so the J call may be wrong. There are 16 residues in the CDR3. Looked up from germline, CDR1 is SEHNR and CDR2 is FQNEAQ (reference sequence).

This rearrangement joins TRBV7-2 to TRBJ2-5; 8 nucleotides line up with TRBD1. Per germline, CDR1 SGHTA and CDR2 FQGNSA. CDR3 length: 15 residues. With V trimmed by 5 bases and J by 5 bases, 10 bases remained unmatched. The CDR3 sequence: CASSSDRGLGETQYF. The CDR3 coding sequence is TGTGCCAGCAGCAGCGACAGGGGTTTAGGGGAGACCCAGTACTTC.

The chain carries TRBV27 and TRBJ2-1; perhaps D is TRBD1 or TRBD2 (5 bases each). Germline V gene data show CDR1 as MNHEY and CDR2 as SMNVEV (reference sequence). The length of the CDR3 is 15 residues. Trimming shortened V by 0 bases and J by 4 bases, and 10 bases separated the two germline ends. CDR3 coding DNA: TGTGCCAGCAGTTTATCGAGGGGCCCGTACAATGAGCAGTTCTTC. Its protein product is CASSLSRGPYNEQFF.

This chain uses TRBV29-1 with TRBJ2-5, with D possibly matching TRBD1 (6 bases). The assigned J gene may be wrong: the sequence end matches TRBJ2-1 better. Germline CDR1 reads SQVTM; CDR2 reads ANQGSEA. The CDR3 contains 15 residues. The CDR3 DNA sequence: TGCAGCGTTGAGACGAGGGGGAGTGGGTACAATGAGCAGTTCTTC. This translates into CSVETRGSGYNEQFF.

V is TRBV27 and J is TRBJ1-1, with 9 nucleotides matching TRBD1. Germline-derived CDR1 and CDR2 are MNHEY and SMNVEV (reference sequence). The J segment lost 4 bases and the V segment lost 6 bases, leaving 6 bases of the junction unmatched. This CDR3 region has 14 residues. The CDR3 is CASREQGAPTEAFF. The CDR3 DNA reads TGTGCCAGCAGGGAACAGGGGGCGCCCACTGAAGCTTTCTTT.

The chain has TRBV12-3 or TRBV12-4 and TRBJ2-5, with D unresolved. TRBJ2-1 explains the end of the DNA better; the J call may be wrong. The CDR3 totals 14 residues. In DNA form, the CDR3 reads TGTGCCAGCATCCGGGCAGGTCGTTACAATGAGCAGTTCTTC. It encodes CASIRAGRYNEQFF.

In this sample, this clonotype turned up a few times. CDR3 DNA: TGCGCCAGCAGCCAAGATAACGGCCCAGCTTACGAGCAGTACTTC. This translates into CASSQDNGPAYEQYF. This sequence joins TRBV4-3 and TRBJ2-1; no definite D call. The end of the DNA aligns better with TRBJ2-7, so the J call may be wrong. CDR1 and CDR2 from the germline V gene are LGHNA and YSLEER. This CDR3 is built from 15 residues.